A selection of T cell receptor beta chains follows, all from one sample in a study of Graves' ophthalmopathy and Graves' hyperthyroidism. Using its own MiXCR run on the multiplex PCR reads, TCRdb lists one record per CDR3 protein. The sample lists over a million distinct CDR3 sequences; about 38% were seen once. Sequencing used peripheral blood or thyroid tissue (not recorded which). The origin of the receptors is an adult man with Graves' hyperthyroidism. Both conserved end residues are trimmed from each CDR3.

j_call	v_call	cdr3_aa
TRBJ2-7	TRBV7-8	ASSQDREYEQY
TRBJ2-6	TRBV2	ASRKLGTTLSGANVLT
TRBJ1-1	TRBV29-1	SVDLNGTNTEAF
TRBJ2-5	TRBV20-1	SARDPRRNQETQY
TRBJ1-5	TRBV6-1	ASSVNLQGAGNQPQH
TRBJ1-3	TRBV20-1	STRDDRSGNTIY
TRBJ1-5	TRBV15	ATSRKRTGISQPQH
TRBJ1-1	TRBV5-6	ASSQADRDTEAF
TRBJ1-1	TRBV11-1	ASSSHRGRGTEAF
TRBJ2-5	TRBV6-5	ASSFVTPPETQY
TRBJ1-4	TRBV2	ASRDIQEKLF
TRBJ2-5	TRBV9	ASSDIPTDTQY
TRBJ2-7	TRBV7-9	ASSDPDRASYEQY
TRBJ2-5	TRBV28	ASSCLRKRVQDQETQY
TRBJ2-7	TRBV20-1	SARIPYEQY
TRBJ1-2	TRBV10-3	ASSSGQGARDGYT
TRBJ2-7	TRBV29-1	SVQRTGTGGYEQY